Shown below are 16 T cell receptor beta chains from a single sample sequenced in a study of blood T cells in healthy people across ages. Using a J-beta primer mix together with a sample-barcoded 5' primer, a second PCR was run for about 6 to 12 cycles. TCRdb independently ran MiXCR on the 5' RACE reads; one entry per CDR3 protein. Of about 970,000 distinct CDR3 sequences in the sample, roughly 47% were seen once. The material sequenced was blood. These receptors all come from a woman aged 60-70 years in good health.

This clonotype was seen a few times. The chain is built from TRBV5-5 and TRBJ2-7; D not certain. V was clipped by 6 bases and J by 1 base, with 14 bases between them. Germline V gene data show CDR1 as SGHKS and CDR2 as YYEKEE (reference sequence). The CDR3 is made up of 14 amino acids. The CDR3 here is CASIYRLGSYEQYF. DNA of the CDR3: TGTGCCAGCATATATAGGCTTGGGTCCTACGAGCAGTACTTC.

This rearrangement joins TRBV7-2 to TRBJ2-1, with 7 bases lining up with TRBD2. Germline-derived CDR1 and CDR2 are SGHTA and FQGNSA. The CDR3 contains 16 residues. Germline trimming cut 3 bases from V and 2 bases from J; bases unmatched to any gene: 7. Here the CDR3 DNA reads TGTGCCAGCAGCTTCTCTAGCGGCGCTACCTACAATGAGCAGTTCTTC. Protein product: CASSFSSGATYNEQFF.

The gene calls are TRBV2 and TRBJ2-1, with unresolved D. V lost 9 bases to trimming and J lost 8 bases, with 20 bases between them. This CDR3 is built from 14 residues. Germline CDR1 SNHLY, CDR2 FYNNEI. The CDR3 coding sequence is TGTGCCAGTTATGGGCGAGGCGACCGGGATGAGCAGTTCTTC. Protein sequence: CASYGRGDRDEQFF.

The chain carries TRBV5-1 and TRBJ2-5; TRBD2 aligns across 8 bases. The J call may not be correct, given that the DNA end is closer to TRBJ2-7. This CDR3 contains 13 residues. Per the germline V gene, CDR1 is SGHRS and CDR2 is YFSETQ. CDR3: CASSLGTSHEQYF. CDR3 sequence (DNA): TGCGCCAGCAGCTTGGGGACTAGCCACGAGCAGTACTTC.

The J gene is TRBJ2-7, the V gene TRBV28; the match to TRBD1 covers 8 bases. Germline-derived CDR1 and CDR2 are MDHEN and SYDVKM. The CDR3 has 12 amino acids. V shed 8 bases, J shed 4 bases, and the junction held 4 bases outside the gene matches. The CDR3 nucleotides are TGTGCCAGCGCAGGGGGCATGTACGAGCAGTACTTC. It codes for CASAGGMYEQYF.

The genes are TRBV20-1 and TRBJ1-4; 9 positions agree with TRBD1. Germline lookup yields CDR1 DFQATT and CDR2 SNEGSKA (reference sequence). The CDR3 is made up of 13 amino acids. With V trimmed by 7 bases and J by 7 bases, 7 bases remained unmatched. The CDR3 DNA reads TGCAGTGTAGGGACAGGGAGTGCTGAAAAACTGTTTTTT. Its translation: CSVGTGSAEKLFF.

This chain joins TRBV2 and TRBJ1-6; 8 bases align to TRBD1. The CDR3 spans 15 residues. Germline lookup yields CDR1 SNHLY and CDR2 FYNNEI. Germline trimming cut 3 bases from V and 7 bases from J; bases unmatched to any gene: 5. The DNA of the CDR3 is TGTGCCAGCAGTGATCCGGACAGGGAGAATTCACCCCTCCACTTT. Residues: CASSDPDRENSPLHF.

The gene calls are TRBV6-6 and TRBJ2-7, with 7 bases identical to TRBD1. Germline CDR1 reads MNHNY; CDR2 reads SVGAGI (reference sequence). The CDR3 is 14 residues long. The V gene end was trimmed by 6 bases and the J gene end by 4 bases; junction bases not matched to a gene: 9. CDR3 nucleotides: TGTGCCAGCAGATCCGAGACAGGGTTGTACGAGCAGTACTTC. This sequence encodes CASRSETGLYEQYF.

CDR3 nucleotides: TGTGCCAGCAGCCACCGGGACTCCTGCACAGATACGCAGTATTTT. It codes for CASSHRDSCTDTQYF. The chain recombines TRBV21-1 with TRBJ2-3; the table's D call, TRBD2, was not checked against the DNA. TRBV21-1 is noted as a pseudogene. This CDR3 spans 15 amino acids.

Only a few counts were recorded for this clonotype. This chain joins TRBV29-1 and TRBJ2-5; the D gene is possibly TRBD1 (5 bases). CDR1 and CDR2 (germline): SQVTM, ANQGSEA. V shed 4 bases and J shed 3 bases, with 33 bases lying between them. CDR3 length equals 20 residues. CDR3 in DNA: TGCAGCGTTGCCGAACCCCTTGGACCCTTGGTGGGGCGGAAGAAAGAGACCCAGTACTTC. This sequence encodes CSVAEPLGPLVGRKKETQYF.

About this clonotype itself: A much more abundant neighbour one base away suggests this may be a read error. CDR3: CASTTSGSYEQYF. The CDR3, as DNA: TGCGCCAGCACGACTAGCGGGAGCTACGAGCAGTACTTC. The chain links TRBV5-1 to TRBJ2-4, with 12 positions matching TRBD2. The J call is doubtful: the DNA matches TRBJ2-7 better. The CDR3 runs to 13 residues. CDR1 is SGHRS and CDR2 is YFSETQ in the germline V gene.

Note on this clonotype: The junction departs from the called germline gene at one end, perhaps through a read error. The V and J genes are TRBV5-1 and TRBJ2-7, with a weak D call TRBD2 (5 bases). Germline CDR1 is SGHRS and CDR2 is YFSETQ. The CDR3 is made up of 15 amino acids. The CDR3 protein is CASSLGTESSYKQYF. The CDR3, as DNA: TGCGCCAGCAGCTTGGGGACTGAAAGCTCCTACAAGCAGTACTTC.

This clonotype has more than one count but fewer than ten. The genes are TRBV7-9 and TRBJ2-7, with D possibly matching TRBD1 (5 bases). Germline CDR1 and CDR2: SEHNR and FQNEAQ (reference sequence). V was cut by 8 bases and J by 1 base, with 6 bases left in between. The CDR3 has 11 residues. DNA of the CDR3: TGTGCCAGCGGGGCGTCCTACGAGCAGTACTTC. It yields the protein CASGASYEQYF.

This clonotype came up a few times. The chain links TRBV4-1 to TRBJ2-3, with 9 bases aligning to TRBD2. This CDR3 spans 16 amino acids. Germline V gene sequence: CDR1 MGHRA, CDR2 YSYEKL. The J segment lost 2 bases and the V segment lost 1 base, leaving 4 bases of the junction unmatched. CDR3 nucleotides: TGCGCCAGCAGCCAAGTGGGACTAGCAGCCACAGATACGCAGTATTTT. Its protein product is CASSQVGLAATDTQYF.

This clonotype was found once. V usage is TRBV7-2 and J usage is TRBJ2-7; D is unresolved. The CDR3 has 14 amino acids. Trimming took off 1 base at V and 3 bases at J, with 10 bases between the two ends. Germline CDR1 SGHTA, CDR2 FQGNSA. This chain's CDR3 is CASSLDQVVYEQYF. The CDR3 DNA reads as TGTGCCAGCAGCTTAGATCAGGTGGTCTACGAGCAGTACTTC.

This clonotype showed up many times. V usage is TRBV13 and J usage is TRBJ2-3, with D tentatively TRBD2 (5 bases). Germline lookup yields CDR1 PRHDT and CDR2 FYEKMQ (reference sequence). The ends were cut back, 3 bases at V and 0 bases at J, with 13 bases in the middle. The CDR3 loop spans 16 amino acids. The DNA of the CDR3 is TGTGCCAGCAGCTTTGTCCCAGCGGAGAGCACAGATACGCAGTATTTT. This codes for CASSFVPAESTDTQYF.